These T cell receptor beta chains were read from a single sample in a study of blood T cell repertoires in COVID-19. Only in-frame clones appear in the TCRdb table, and some are missing; sequencing was by immunoSEQ multiplex PCR. The table lists approximately 110,000 clones, roughly 74% of them singletons, with approximately 6% in the top ten. The sequenced material came from peripheral blood. The receptors derive from a man older than 75 with COVID-19, enrolled during active disease. CDR3s leave out the opening cysteine and the closing phenylalanine or tryptophan. Fields, in order: V gene, J gene, CDR3 protein.

v_call: TRBV12-3/TRBV12-4
j_call: TRBJ1-5
cdr3_aa: ASRLTGKGPQH

v_call: TRBV5-6
j_call: TRBJ1-6
cdr3_aa: ASSSDRANSPLH

v_call: TRBV19
j_call: TRBJ1-1
cdr3_aa: ASSPRGRGNTEAF

v_call: TRBV7-9
j_call: TRBJ2-7
cdr3_aa: ASSLGGQSYEQY

v_call: TRBV7-8
j_call: TRBJ2-2
cdr3_aa: ASYDSNTGELF

v_call: TRBV6-5
j_call: TRBJ1-4
cdr3_aa: ASRAGGRNEKLF

v_call: TRBV11-2
j_call: TRBJ1-4
cdr3_aa: ASSLHPPGGTTNEKLF

v_call: TRBV5-1
j_call: TRBJ2-3
cdr3_aa: ASSPRTSGITDTQY

v_call: TRBV20-1
j_call: TRBJ1-4
cdr3_aa: SFRVSEKLF

v_call: TRBV4-1
j_call: TRBJ1-2
cdr3_aa: ASSQDRGSDYGYT

v_call: TRBV9
j_call: TRBJ2-3
cdr3_aa: ASSATDYWRGVPSTDTQY

v_call: TRBV7-3
j_call: TRBJ2-2
cdr3_aa: ASSSQTGEAGELF

v_call: TRBV29-1
j_call: TRBJ1-2
cdr3_aa: SVRVGRGDYGYT

v_call: TRBV10-1
j_call: TRBJ2-1
cdr3_aa: ASMAGGGLEQF

v_call: TRBV28
j_call: TRBJ1-1
cdr3_aa: ASSSYPGGTEAF

v_call: TRBV21-1
j_call: TRBJ2-2
cdr3_aa: ARKLGPGELF

v_call: TRBV7-2
j_call: TRBJ1-4
cdr3_aa: ASSFQGPTNEKLF

v_call: TRBV19
j_call: TRBJ1-2
cdr3_aa: ASSWDRGDGYT

v_call: TRBV30
j_call: TRBJ2-3
cdr3_aa: AWTPSTDTQY

v_call: TRBV4-3
j_call: TRBJ1-6
cdr3_aa: ASSQASTGGNSPLH

v_call: TRBV5-1
j_call: TRBJ2-2
cdr3_aa: ASSLVRPGQGPTGELF

v_call: TRBV27
j_call: TRBJ2-1
cdr3_aa: ASSPLGTGVYNEQF

v_call: TRBV28
j_call: TRBJ1-5
cdr3_aa: ASTWRGQPQH

v_call: TRBV7-2
j_call: TRBJ2-7
cdr3_aa: ASSLDYTTYEQY

v_call: TRBV19
j_call: TRBJ2-3
cdr3_aa: ASSILYGGDTQY

v_call: TRBV18
j_call: TRBJ1-1
cdr3_aa: ASSPDSGDTEAF

v_call: TRBV28
j_call: TRBJ2-2
cdr3_aa: ASTDGGLWNTGELF

v_call: TRBV28
j_call: TRBJ1-1
cdr3_aa: ASSYGRVGTEAF

v_call: TRBV19
j_call: TRBJ1-2
cdr3_aa: ASSVGRQAVYT

v_call: TRBV6-5
j_call: TRBJ1-2
cdr3_aa: ASSSIGQGSTGGYT

v_call: TRBV24-1
j_call: TRBJ2-3
cdr3_aa: ATSVTGDTDTQY

v_call: TRBV5-1
j_call: TRBJ1-3
cdr3_aa: ASSTSSSGNTIY

v_call: TRBV5-1
j_call: TRBJ2-5
cdr3_aa: ASSQVAGGGETQY

v_call: TRBV2
j_call: TRBJ2-2
cdr3_aa: ASRVDTNTGELF

v_call: TRBV28
j_call: TRBJ1-6
cdr3_aa: ASSLTGALSSLH

v_call: TRBV28
j_call: TRBJ2-7
cdr3_aa: ASSLWGRGTYEQY

v_call: TRBV5-4
j_call: TRBJ2-3
cdr3_aa: ASSWTGVTDTQY

v_call: TRBV5-6
j_call: TRBJ1-6
cdr3_aa: ASSLRDISSYNSPLH

v_call: TRBV5-5
j_call: TRBJ2-2
cdr3_aa: ASSWGQGFDTGELF

v_call: TRBV30
j_call: TRBJ1-6
cdr3_aa: AWRQGGTVNSPLH